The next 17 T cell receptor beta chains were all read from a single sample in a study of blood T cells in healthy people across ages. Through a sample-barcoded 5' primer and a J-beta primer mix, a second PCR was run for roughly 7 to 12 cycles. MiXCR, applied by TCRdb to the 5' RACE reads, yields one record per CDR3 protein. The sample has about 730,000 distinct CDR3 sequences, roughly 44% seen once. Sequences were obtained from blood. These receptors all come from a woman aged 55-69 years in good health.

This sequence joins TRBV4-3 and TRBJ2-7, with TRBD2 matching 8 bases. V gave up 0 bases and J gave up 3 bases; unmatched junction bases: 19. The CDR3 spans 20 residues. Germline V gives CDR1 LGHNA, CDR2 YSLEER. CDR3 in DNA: TGCGCCAGCAGCCAAGACTTTAGACCAGCGGGAGTCCCCAACTACTACGAGCAGTACTTC. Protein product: CASSQDFRPAGVPNYYEQYF.

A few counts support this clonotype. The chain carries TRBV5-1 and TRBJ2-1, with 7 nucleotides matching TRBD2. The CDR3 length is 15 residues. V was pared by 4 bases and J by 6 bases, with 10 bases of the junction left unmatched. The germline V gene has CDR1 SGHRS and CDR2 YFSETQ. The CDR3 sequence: CASSVPQGLINEQFF. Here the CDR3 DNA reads TGCGCCAGCAGCGTGCCGCAGGGACTAATCAATGAGCAGTTCTTC. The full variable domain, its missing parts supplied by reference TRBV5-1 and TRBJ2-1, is KAGVTQTPRYLIKTRGQQVTLSCSPISGHRSVSWYQQTPGQGLQFLFEYFSETQRNKGNFPGRFSGRQFSNSRSEMNVSTLELGDSALYLCASSVPQGLINEQFFGPGTRLTVL.

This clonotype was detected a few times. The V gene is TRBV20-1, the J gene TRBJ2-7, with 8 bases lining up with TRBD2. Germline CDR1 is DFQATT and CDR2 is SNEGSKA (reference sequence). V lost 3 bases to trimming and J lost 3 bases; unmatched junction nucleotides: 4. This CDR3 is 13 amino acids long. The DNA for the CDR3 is TGCAGTGCTAGCAGCGGGAGTGTCTACGAGCAGTACTTC. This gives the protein CSASSGSVYEQYF.

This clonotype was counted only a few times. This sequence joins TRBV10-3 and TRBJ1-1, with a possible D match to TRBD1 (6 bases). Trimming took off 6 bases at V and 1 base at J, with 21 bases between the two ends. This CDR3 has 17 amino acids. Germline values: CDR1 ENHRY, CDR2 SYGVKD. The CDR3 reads CAIRSLTGPSGNTEAFF. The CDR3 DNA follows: TGTGCCATCAGGTCTTTAACAGGGCCGTCGGGGAACACTGAAGCTTTCTTT.

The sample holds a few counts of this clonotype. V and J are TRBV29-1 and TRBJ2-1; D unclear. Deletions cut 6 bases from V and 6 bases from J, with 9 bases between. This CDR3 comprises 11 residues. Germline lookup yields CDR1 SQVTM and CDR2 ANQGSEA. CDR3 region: CSVAQSNEQFF. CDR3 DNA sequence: TGCAGCGTCGCCCAGAGCAATGAGCAGTTCTTC.

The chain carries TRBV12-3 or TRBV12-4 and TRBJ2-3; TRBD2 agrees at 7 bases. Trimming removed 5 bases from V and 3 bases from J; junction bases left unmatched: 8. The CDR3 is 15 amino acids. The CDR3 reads CASSRGGSGTDTQYF. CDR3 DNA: TGTGCCAGCAGTCGAGGCGGGAGTGGGACAGATACGCAGTATTTT.

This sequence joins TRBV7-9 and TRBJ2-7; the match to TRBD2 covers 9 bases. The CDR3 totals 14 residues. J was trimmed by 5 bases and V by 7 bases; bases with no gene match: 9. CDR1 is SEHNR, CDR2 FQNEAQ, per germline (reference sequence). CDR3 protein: CASTKLGLADEQYF. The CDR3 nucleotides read TGTGCCAGCACCAAGCTGGGACTAGCAGACGAGCAGTACTTC.

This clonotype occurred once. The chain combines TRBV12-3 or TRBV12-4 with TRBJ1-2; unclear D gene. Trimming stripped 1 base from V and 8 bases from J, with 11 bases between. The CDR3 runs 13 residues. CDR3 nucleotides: TGTGCCAGCAGTTTAGTCCTCCAAGGAGGCTACACCTTC. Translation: CASSLVLQGGYTF.

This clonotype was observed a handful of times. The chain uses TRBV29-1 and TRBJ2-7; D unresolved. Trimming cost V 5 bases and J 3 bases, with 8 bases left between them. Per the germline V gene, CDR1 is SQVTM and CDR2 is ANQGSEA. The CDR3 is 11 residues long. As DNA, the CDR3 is TGCAGCGTTACGAGCGACTACGAGCAGTACTTC. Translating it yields CSVTSDYEQYF.

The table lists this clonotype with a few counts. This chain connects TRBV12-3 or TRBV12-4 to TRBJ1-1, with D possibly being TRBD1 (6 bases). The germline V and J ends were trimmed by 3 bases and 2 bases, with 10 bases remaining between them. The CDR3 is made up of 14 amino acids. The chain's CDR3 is CASSLGQPNTEAFF. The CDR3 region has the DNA TGTGCCAGCAGTTTGGGACAACCCAACACTGAAGCTTTCTTT.

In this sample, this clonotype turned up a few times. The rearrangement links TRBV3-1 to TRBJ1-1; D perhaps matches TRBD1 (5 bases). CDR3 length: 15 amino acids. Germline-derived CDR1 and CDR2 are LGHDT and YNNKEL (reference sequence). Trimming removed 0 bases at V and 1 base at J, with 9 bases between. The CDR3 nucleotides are TGTGCCAGCAGCCAAGATCCCGGGGGGAACACTGAAGCTTTCTTT. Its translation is CASSQDPGGNTEAFF.

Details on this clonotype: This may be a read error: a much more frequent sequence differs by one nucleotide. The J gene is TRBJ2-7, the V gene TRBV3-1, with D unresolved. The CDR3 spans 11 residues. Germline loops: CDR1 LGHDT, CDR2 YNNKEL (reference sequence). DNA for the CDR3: TGTGCCAGCAGCCAAGAAACCGAGCGGTACTTC. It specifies CASSQETERYF.

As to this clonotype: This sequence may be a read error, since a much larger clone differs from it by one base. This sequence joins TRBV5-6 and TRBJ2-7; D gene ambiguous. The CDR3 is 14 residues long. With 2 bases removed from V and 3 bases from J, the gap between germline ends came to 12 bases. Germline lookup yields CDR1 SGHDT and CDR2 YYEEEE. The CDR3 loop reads CASSFGGPHYEQYF. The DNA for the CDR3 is TGTGCCAGCAGCTTCGGCGGACCCCACTACGAGCAGTACTTC.

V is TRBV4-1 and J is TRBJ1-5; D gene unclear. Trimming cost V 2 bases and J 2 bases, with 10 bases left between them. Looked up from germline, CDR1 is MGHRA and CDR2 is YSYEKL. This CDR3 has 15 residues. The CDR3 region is CASSQISGGNQPQHF. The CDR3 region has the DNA TGCGCCAGCAGCCAAATTTCGGGAGGCAATCAGCCCCAGCATTTT.

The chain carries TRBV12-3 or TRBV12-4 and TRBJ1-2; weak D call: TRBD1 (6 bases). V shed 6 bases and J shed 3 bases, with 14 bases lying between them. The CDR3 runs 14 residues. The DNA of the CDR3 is TGTGCCAGCAGCCCACAGGGATTCGACTATGGCTACACCTTC. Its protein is CASSPQGFDYGYTF.

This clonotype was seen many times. Here the CDR3 DNA reads TGCAGCGTTGATGACAGGCAGACCCAGTACTTC. This sequence encodes CSVDDRQTQYF. This chain links TRBV29-1 with TRBJ2-5; perhaps TRBD1 as D (6 bases). This CDR3 is built from 11 residues. Germline lookup yields CDR1 SQVTM and CDR2 ANQGSEA. The V end lost 3 bases, the J end lost 6 bases, and 8 bases lay between the germline ends.

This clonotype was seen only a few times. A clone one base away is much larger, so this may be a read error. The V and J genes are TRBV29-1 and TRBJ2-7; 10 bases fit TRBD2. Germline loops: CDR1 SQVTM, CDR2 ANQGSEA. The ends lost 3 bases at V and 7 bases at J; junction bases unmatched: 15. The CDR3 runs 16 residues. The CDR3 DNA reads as TGCAGCGTTGACCTAGCGGGAGTAAACGGGTACAATGAGCAGTACTTC. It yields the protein CSVDLAGVNGYNEQYF.